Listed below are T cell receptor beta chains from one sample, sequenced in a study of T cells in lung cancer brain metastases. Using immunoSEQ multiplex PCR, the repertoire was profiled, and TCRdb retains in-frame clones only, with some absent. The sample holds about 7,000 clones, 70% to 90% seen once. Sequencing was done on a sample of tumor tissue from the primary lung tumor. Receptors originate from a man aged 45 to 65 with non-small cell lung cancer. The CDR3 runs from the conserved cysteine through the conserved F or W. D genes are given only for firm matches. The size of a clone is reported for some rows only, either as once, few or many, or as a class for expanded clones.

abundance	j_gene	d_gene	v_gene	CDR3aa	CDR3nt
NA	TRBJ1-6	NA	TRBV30	CAWRDLGQNNSPLHF	TGTGCCTGGAGGGACCTTGGACAGAATAATTCACCCCTCCACTTT
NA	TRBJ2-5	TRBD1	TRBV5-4	CASSLWTGGVVETQYF	TGTGCCAGCAGCTTGTGGACAGGGGGCGTGGTGGAGACCCAGTACTTC
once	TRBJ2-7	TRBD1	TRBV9	CASSVGGTGGLEQYF	TGTGCCAGCAGCGTAGGAGGGACAGGGGGCCTCGAGCAGTACTTC
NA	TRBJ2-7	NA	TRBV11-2	CASSPYLAYEQYF	TGTGCCAGCAGCCCCTATCTTGCCTACGAGCAGTACTTC
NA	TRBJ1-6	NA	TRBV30	CAWRRGVDNSPLHF	TGTGCCTGGAGGAGGGGGGTGGATAATTCACCCCTCCACTTT
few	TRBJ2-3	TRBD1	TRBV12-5	CASGLERTGRSDTQYF	TGTGCTAGTGGTTTAGAAAGGACAGGGCGGTCAGATACGCAGTATTTT
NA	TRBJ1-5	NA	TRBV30	CAWGDTFNQPQHF	TGTGCCTGGGGCGATACTTTCAATCAGCCCCAGCATTTT
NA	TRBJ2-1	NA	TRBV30	CAWSPQGSEQFF	TGTGCCTGGAGTCCACAGGGATCTGAGCAGTTCTTC
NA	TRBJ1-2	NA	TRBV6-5	CASMTTGGYGYTF	TGTGCCAGCATGACGACGGGAGGCTATGGCTACACCTTC
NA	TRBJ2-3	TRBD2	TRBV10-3	CASSGLGTDTQYF	TGTGCCTCATCGGGACTAGGCACAGATACGCAGTATTTT
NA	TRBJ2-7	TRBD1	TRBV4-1	CASSQPGQATSYEQYF	TGCGCCAGCAGCCAACCGGGACAGGCTACGTCGTACGAGCAGTACTTC
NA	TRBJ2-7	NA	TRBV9	CASSVTTGSEQYF	TGTGCCAGCAGCGTAACGACGGGGTCCGAGCAGTACTTC
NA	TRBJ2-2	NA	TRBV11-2	CASSLDPSGELFF	TGTGCCAGCAGCTTAGATCCCTCCGGGGAGCTGTTTTTT
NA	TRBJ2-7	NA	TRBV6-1	CASSEYRVSGWARF	TGTGCCAGCAGTGAGTACAGGGTGAGCGGTTGGGCTCGCTTC
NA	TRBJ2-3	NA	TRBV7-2	CASTPGASTDTQYF	TGTGCCAGCACCCCGGGGGCCAGCACAGATACGCAGTATTTT
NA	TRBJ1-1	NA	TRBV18	CASSPLTGLNTEAFF	TGTGCCAGCTCACCACTGACCGGTTTGAACACTGAAGCTTTCTTT
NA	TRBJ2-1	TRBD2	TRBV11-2	CASSLAASGGVWEQFF	TGTGCCAGCAGCTTAGCGGCTAGCGGGGGGGTCTGGGAGCAGTTCTTC
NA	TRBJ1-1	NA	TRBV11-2	CASSLHRDTEAFF	TGTGCCAGCAGCTTACACAGGGACACTGAAGCTTTCTTT
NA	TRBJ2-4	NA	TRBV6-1	CASSYHSAKNIQYF	TGTGCCAGCAGTTATCACTCCGCCAAAAACATTCAGTACTTC
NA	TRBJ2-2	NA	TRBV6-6	CASSPTGASNTGELFF	TGTGCCAGCAGCCCGACCGGGGCGTCCAACACCGGGGAGCTGTTTTTT
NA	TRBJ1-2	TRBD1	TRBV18	CASSPQTGDYGYTF	TGTGCCAGCTCACCACAGACAGGGGACTATGGCTACACCTTC
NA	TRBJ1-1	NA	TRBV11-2	CASSRDRNTEAFF	TGTGCCAGCAGCCGAGACAGGAACACTGAAGCTTTCTTT
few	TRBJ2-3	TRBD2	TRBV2	CASSGRTSGARTDTQYF	TGTGCCAGCAGTGGCCGGACTAGCGGGGCCCGCACAGATACGCAGTATTTT
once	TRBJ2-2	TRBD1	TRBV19	CASSTGTANTGELFF	TGTGCCAGTAGTACCGGGACAGCTAACACCGGGGAGCTGTTTTTT
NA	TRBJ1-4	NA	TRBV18	CASSPPFQKEKLFF	TGTGCCAGCTCACCACCATTCCAGAAGGAGAAACTGTTTTTT
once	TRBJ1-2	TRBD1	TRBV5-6	CASYLYRTGGRYGYTF	TGTGCCAGCTACCTTTACAGGACAGGGGGCAGGTATGGCTACACCTTC
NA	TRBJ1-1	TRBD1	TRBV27	CASSLVGTGKNTEAFF	TGTGCCAGCAGTTTAGTCGGGACAGGGAAGAACACTGAAGCTTTCTTT
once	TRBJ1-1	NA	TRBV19	CASSPRRNSFSIQAFF	TGTGCCAGTAGTCCACGAAGGAACAGCTTTTCGATACAAGCTTTCTTT
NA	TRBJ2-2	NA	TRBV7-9	CASSRLANTGELFF	TGTGCCAGCAGCCGATTAGCCAACACCGGGGAGCTGTTTTTT
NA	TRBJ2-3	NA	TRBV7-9	CASSSNRGVRGTDTQYF	TGTGCCAGCAGCTCCAACCGGGGTGTAAGAGGCACAGATACGCAGTATTTT
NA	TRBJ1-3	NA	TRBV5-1	CASSRSSGNTIYF	TGCGCCAGCAGCCGGAGCTCTGGAAACACCATATATTTT
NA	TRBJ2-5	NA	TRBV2	CASSPKETQYF	TGTGCCAGCAGTCCAAAAGAGACCCAGTACTTC
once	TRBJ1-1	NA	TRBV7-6	CASSSDRLNTEAFF	TGTGCCAGCAGTTCCGACAGATTGAACACTGAAGCTTTCTTT
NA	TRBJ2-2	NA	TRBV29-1	CSAWWGVGELFF	TGCAGCGCCTGGTGGGGTGTCGGGGAGCTGTTTTTT
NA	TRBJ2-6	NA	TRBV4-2	CASSQDFLSGANVLTF	TGTGCCAGCAGCCAAGATTTTCTCTCTGGGGCCAACGTCCTGACTTTC
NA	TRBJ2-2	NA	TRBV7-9	CASENTGELFF	TGTGCCAGCGAGAACACCGGGGAGCTGTTTTTT
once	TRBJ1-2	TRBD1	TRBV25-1	CASSERGQGVGYTF	TGTGCCAGCAGTGAACGTGGACAGGGAGTTGGCTACACCTTC
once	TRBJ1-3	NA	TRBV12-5	CASGLQGTGNTIYF	TGTGCTAGTGGTTTGCAGGGGACTGGAAACACCATATATTTT
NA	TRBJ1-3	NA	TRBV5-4	CASSPGGTEGGNTIYF	TGTGCCAGCAGCCCAGGCGGGACTGAGGGTGGAAACACCATATATTTT
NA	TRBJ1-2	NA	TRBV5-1	CASSLEGEVRGYTF	TGCGCCAGCAGCTTGGAGGGGGAGGTACGCGGCTACACCTTC
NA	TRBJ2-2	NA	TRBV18	CASSPLGELFF	TGTGCCAGCTCACCTCTCGGGGAGCTGTTTTTT
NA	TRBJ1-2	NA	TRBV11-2	CASSLELTSTYGYTF	TGTGCCAGCAGCCTGGAACTCACCAGTACCTATGGCTACACCTTC
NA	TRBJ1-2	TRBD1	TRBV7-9	CASSSQTGRGNGYTF	TGTGCCAGCAGCTCGCAGACAGGGAGAGGAAATGGCTACACCTTC
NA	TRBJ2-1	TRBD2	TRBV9	CASAGTSGGYNEQFF	TGTGCCAGCGCTGGGACTAGCGGGGGATACAATGAGCAGTTCTTC
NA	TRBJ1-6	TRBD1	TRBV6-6	CASSLTGYNSPLHF	TGTGCCAGCAGTTTGACAGGGTATAATTCACCCCTCCACTTT
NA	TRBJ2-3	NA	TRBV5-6	CASSYGGDTQYF	TGTGCCAGCAGCTATGGGGGGGATACGCAGTATTTT
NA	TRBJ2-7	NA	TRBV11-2	CASSLQGRYEQYF	TGTGCCAGCAGCTTACAGGGGCGGTACGAGCAGTACTTC
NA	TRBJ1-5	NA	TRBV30	CAWSAPTGFKQPQHF	TGTGCCTGGAGTGCCCCGACAGGCTTCAAACAGCCCCAGCATTTT
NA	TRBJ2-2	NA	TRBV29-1	CSATASTAGELFF	TGCAGCGCAACCGCTTCGACCGCCGGGGAGCTGTTTTTT
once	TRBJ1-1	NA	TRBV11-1	CASSLWSENTEAFF	TGTGCCAGCAGCTTATGGTCGGAAAACACTGAAGCTTTCTTT
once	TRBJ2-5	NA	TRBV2	CASISSQLFYRETQYF	TGTGCCAGCATATCTAGCCAGTTATTTTACAGGGAGACCCAGTACTTC